The sequence of this T cell receptor (beta chain) was determined in a study of TIL therapy for anti-PD-1-resistant metastatic lung cancer. Study observations and caveats: Treatment-naive, never-smoker and oncogene-addicted patients were overrepresented in this highly selected cohort.

A note on this clone: Its target is not known.

The CDR3 has 14 residues. V dropped 3 bases and J dropped 1 base, with 12 bases sitting between them. The germline CDR1 and CDR2 sequences are SQVTM and ANQGSEA. Stated time point: pre-treatment sample, taken before nivolumab and TIL therapy. This was the immunoSEQ v3 assay. Libraries were sequenced to some 2 million read pairs (survey) or roughly 4.5-6.5 million (deep). Profiling relied on immunoSEQ multiplex PCR, and the TCRdb table lists in-frame clones only, not all of them. The sample has some 16,000 clones, 70% to 80% seen once. The source of this sequence is a person aged 25-85 years with non-small cell lung cancer. The material sequenced was blood, taken at baseline. The gene calls are TRBV29-1 and TRBJ2-5, with a possible D match to TRBD2 (6 bases). The CDR3: CSVDGREAQETQYF. The DNA for the CDR3 is TGCAGCGTTGATGGCAGGGAGGCCCAAGAGACCCAGTACTTC.